The source of this T cell receptor beta chain is a study of blood T cell repertoires in COVID-19. Overall study context: PBMCs, B-cell-depleted T cells, or T cells were the source of the cDNA or gDNA that made up the material.

Sequenced by immunoSEQ multiplex PCR; TCRdb stores in-frame clones only, minus some. The sample consists of 60,000 to 75,000 clones, around 85% of them appearing once. Trimming took 4 bases from V and 8 from J; bases not matched to a gene: 8. The CDR3 loop spans 15 amino acids. The germline CDR1 and CDR2 sequences are MNHEY and SMNVEV (reference sequence). The chain uses TRBV27 and TRBJ1-4; 9 bases line up with TRBD1. Sequenced sample: peripheral blood. The TCR comes from a woman in her 70s with acute or convalescent COVID-19. The CDR3 DNA is TGTGCCAGCAGTTCCCTACAGGGGGCCTCCGAAAAACTGTTTTTT. Translation gives CASSSLQGASEKLFF.